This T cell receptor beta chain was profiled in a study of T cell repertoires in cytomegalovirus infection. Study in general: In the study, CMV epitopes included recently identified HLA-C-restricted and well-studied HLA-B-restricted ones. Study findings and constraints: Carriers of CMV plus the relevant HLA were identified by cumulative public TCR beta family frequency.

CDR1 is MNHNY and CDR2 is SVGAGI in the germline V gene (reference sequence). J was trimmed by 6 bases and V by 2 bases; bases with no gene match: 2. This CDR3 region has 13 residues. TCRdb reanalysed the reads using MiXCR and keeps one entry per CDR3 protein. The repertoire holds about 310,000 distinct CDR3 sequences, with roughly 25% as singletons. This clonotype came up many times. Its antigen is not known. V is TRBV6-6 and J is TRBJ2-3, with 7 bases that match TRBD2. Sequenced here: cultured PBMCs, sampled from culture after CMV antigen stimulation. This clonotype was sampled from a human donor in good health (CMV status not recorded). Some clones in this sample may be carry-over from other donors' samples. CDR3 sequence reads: CASSYRGEDTQYF. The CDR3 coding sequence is TGTGCCAGCAGTTACCGGGGGGAGGATACGCAGTATTTT.